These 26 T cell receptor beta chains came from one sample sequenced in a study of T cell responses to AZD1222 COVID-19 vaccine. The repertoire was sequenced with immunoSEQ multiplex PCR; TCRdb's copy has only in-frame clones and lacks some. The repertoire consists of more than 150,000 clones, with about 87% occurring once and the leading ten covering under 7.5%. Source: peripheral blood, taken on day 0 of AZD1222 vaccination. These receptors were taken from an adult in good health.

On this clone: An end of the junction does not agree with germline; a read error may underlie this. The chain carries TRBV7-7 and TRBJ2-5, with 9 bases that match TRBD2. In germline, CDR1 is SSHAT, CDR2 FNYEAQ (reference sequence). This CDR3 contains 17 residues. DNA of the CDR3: TGTGCTAGCAGCCCCGGGGTTGGCGGGGGGGCCTCGGAGACCCAGTACTTC. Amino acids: CASSPGVGGGASETQYF.

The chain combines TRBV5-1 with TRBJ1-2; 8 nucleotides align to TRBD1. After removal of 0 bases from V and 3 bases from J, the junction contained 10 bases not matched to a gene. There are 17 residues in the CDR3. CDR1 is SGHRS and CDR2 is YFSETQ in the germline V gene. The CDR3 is CASSLDGRGPSHYGYTF. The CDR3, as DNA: TGCGCCAGCAGCTTGGATGGCAGGGGGCCATCCCACTATGGCTACACCTTC.

Here the CDR3 reads CASSVGGANTGELFF. CDR3 in DNA: TGTGCCAGCAGCGTAGGAGGGGCGAACACCGGGGAGCTGTTTTTT. The chain carries TRBV9 and TRBJ2-2, with D perhaps given as TRBD1 or TRBD2 (5 bases each). V lost 0 bases and J lost 0, with 6 bases in between. CDR3 length: 15 amino acids. Germline V gene sequence: CDR1 SGDLS, CDR2 YYNGEE.

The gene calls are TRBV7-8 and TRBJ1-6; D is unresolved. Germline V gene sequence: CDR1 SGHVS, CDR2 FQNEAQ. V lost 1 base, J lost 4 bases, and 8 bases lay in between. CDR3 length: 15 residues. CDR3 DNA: TGTGCCAGCAGCTTAGAGGCAGCTTATAATTCACCCCTCCACTTT. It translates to CASSLEAAYNSPLHF.

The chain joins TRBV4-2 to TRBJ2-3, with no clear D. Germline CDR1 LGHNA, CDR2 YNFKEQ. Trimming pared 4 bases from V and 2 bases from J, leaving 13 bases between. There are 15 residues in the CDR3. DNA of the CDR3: TGTGCCAGCAGCCCGACTCCCCTATCCACAGATACGCAGTATTTT. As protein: CASSPTPLSTDTQYF.

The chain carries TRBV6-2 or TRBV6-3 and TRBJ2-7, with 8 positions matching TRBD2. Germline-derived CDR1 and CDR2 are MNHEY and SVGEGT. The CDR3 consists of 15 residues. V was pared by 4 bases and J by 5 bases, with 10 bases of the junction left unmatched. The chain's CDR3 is CASSSDSAGGHEQYF. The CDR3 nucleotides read TGTGCCAGCAGTTCCGACAGCGCGGGAGGACACGAGCAGTACTTC.

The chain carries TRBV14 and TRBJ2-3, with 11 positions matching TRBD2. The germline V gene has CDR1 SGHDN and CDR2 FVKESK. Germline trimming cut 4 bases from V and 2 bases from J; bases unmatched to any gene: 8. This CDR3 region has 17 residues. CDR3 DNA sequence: TGTGCCAGCAGCCGCACCGGGACTAGCGGATACACAGATACGCAGTATTTT. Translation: CASSRTGTSGYTDTQYF.

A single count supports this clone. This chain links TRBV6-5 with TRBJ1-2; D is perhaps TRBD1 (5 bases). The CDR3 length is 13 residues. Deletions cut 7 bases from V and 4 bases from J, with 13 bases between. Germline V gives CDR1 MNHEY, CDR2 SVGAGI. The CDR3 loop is CASTILGGYGYTF. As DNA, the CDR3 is TGTGCCAGCACTATCCTCGGGGGCTATGGCTACACCTTC.

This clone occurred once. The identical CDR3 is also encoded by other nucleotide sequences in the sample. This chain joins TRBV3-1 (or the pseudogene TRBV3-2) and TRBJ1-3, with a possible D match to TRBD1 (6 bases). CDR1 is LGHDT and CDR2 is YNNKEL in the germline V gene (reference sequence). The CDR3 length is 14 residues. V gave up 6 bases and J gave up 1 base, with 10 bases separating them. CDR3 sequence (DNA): TGTGCCAGCAGTCCTCAGGGGTCTGGAAACACCATATATTTT. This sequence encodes CASSPQGSGNTIYF.

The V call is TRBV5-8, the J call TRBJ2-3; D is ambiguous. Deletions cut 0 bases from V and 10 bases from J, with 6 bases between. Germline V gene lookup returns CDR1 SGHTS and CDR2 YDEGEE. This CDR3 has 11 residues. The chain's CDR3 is CASSLAGAQYF. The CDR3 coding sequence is TGTGCCAGCAGCTTGGCCGGTGCGCAGTATTTT.

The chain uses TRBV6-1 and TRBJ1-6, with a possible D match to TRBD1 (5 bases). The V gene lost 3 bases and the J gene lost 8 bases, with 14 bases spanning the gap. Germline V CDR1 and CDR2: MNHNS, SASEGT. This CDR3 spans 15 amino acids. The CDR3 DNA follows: TGTGCCAGCAGTGAGAGGCAGGGTCAGTATTCACCCCTCCACTTT. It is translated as CASSERQGQYSPLHF.

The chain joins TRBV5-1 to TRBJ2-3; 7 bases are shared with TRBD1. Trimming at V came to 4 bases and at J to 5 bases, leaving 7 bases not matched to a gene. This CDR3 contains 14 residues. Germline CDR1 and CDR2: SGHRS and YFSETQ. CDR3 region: CASSLDRVVDTQYF. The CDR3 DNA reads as TGCGCCAGCAGCCTCGACAGGGTCGTAGATACGCAGTATTTT.

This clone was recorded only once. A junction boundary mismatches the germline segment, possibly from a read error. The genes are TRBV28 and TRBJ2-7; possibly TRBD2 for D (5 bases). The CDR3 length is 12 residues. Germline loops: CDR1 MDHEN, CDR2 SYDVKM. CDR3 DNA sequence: TGTGCCAGCAGTTTAAGGACTTACGGGCAGTACTTC. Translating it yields CASSLRTYGQYF. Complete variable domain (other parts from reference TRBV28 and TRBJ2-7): DVKVTQSSRYLVKRTGEKVFLECVQDMDHENMFWYRQDPGLGLRLIYFSYDVKMKEKGDIPEGYSVSREKKERFSLILESASTNQTSMYLCASSLRTYGQYFGPGTRLTVT.

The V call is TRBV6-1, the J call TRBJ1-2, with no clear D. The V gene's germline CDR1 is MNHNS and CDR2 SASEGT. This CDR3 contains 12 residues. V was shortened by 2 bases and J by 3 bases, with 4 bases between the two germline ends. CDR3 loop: CASSERDYGYTF. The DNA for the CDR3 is TGTGCCAGCAGTGAACGGGACTATGGCTACACCTTC.

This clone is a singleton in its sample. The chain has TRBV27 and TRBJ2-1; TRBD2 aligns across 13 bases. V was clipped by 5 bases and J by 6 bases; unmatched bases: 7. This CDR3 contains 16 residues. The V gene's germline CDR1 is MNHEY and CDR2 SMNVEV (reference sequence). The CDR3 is CASSLLAGGLRNEQFF. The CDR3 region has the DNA TGTGCCAGCAGTCTACTAGCGGGGGGGCTTCGCAATGAGCAGTTCTTC.

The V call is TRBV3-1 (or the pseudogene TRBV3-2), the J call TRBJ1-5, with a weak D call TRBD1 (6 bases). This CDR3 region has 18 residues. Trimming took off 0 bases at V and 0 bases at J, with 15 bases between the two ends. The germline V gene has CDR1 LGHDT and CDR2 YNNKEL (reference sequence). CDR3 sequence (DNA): TGTGCCAGCAGCCAAGAGGGGCAGGGGACATATAGCAATCAGCCCCAGCATTTT. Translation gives CASSQEGQGTYSNQPQHF.

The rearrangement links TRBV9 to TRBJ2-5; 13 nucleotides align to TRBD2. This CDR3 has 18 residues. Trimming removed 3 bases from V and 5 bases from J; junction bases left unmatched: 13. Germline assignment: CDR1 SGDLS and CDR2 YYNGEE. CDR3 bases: TGTGCCAGCAGCGAGGGGGTCGCTGGGACTAGCGGGGCGGAGACCCAGTACTTC. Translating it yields CASSEGVAGTSGAETQYF.

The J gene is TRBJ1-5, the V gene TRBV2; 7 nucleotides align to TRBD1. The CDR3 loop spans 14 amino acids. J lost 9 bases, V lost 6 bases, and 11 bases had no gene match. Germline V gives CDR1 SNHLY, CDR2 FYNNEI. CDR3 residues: CASSGGGQLSPQHF. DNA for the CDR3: TGTGCCAGCAGCGGTGGGGGACAGCTCTCGCCCCAGCATTTT.

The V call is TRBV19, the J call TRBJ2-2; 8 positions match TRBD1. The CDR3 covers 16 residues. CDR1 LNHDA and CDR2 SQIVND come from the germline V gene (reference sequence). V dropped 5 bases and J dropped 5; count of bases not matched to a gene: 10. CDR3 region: CASSLGQGAGTGELFF. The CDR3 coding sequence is TGTGCCAGTAGTCTCGGGCAGGGGGCTGGTACCGGGGAGCTGTTTTTT.

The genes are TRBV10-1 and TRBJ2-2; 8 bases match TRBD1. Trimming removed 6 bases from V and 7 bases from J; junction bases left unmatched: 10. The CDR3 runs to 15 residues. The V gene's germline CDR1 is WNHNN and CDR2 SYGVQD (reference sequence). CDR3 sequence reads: CASSKGRGQIGELFF. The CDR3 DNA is TGCGCCAGCAGCAAGGGCAGGGGGCAAATCGGGGAGCTGTTTTTT.

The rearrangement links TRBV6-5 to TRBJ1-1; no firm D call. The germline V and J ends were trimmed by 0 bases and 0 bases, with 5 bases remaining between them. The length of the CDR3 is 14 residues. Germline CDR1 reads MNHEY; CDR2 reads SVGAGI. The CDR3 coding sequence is TGTGCCAGCAGTTACTCACCTATGAACACTGAAGCTTTCTTT. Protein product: CASSYSPMNTEAFF.

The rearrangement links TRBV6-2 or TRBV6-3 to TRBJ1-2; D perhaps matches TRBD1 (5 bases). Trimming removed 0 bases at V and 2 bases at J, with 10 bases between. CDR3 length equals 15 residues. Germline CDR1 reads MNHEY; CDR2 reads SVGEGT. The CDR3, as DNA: TGTGCCAGCAGTTACTCGGGGACGGCCAACTATGGCTACACCTTC. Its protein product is CASSYSGTANYGYTF.

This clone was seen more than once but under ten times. The CDR3 DNA is TGTGCCAGCAGCCCCGGGACCCAAATATACACCGGGGAGCTGTTTTTT. Its protein is CASSPGTQIYTGELFF. The chain couples TRBV11-2 to TRBJ2-2; D may be TRBD1 or TRBD2 (5 bases each). There are 16 residues in the CDR3. The ends were cut back, 5 bases at V and 3 bases at J, with 16 bases in the middle. Germline-derived CDR1 and CDR2 are SGHAT and FQNNGV.

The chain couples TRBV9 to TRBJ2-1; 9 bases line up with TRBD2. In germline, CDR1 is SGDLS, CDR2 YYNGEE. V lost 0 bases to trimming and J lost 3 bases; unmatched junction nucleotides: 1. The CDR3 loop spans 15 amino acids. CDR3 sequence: CASSVGLADYNEQFF. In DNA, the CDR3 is TGTGCCAGCAGCGTAGGACTAGCGGACTACAATGAGCAGTTCTTC.

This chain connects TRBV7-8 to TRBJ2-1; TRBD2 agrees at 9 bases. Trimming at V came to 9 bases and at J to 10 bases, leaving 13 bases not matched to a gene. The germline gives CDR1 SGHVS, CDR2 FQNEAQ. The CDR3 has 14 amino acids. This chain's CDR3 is CASAGREGLREQFF. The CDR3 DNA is TGTGCCAGTGCCGGGCGGGAGGGCCTGAGAGAGCAGTTCTTC.

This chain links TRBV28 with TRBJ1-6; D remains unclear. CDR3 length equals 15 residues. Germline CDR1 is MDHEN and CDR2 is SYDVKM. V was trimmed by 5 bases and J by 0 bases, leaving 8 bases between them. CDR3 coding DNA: TGTGCCAGCAGTGCAGAAAGCTCCTATAATTCACCCCTCCACTTT. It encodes CASSAESSYNSPLHF.